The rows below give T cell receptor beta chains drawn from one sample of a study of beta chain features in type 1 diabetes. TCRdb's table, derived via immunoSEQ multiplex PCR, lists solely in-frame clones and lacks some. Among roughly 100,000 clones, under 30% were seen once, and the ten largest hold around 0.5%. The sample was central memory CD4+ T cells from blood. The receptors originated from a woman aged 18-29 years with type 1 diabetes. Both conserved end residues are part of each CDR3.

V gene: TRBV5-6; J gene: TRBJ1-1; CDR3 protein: CASSLWAVGNTEAFF
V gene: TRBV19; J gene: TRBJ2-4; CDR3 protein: CASSGVAGVRTIQYF
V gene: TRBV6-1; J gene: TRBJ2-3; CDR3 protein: CASSEEWTSGSTDTQYF
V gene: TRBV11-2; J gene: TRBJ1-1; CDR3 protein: CASSFETGDTEAFF
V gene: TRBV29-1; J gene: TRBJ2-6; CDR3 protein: CSVHGNSGANVLTF
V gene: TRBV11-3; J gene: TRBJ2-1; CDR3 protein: CASSLSLAGGGEQFF
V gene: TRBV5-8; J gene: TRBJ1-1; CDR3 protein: CASNTGTLNTEAFF
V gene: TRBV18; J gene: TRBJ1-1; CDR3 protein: CASSENQNTEAFF
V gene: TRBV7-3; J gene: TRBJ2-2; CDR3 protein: CASSYLNTGELFF
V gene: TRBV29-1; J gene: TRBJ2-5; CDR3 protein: CSGGLAGGGETQYF
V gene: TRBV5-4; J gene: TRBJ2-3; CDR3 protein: CASSVHSGPSTDTQYF
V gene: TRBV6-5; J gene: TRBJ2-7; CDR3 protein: CASSYGLLTGSYEQYF
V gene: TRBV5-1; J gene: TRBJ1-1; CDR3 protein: CASSPRGQLGTEAFF
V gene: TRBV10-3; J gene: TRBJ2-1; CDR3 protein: CAIRASSGRVYNEQFF
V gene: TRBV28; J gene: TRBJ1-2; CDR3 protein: CASSLLQIYGYTF
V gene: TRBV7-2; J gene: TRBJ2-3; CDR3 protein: CASSSHRTSGSTDTQYF
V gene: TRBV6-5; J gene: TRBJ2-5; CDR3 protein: CASSTGVKAQYF
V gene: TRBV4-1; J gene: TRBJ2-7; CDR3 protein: CASSQYSGRPYEQYF
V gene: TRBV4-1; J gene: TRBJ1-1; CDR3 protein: CASSRQVDTEAFF
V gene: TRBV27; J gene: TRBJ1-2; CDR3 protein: CASSPDRGGGYTF
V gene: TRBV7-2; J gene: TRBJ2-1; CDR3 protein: CASSLALSGGDEQFF
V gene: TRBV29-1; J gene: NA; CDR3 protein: CSVADSSYEQYF
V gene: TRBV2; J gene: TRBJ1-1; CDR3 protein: CASTGQGGTEAFF
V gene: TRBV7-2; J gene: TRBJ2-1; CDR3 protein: CASGRRAGPYNEQFF
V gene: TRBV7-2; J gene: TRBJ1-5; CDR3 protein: CASSTGTRNQPQHF
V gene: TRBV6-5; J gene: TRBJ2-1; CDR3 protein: CASSSAAGLNEQFF
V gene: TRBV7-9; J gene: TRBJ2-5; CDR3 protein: CASSSRGGTQETQYF
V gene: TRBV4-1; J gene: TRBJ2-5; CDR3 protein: CASSHGGTLGFQETQYF
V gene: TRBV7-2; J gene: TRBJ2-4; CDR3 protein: CASSRDINIQYF
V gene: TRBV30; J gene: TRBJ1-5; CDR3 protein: CAWSVQGGNQPQHF
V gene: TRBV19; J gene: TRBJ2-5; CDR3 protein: CASSIGGLQETQYF
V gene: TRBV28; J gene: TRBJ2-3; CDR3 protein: CASNKAGGSDTQYF
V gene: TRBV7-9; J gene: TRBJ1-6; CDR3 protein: CASSSGQGNSPLHF
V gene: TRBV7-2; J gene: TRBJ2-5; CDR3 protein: CASSPGGRADKETQYF
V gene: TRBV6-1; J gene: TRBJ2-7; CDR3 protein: CASTATSFYEQYF
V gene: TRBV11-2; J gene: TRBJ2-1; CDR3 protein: CASSSGLAEYNEQFF
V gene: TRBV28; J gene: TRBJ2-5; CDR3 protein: CASSSRGRGETQYF
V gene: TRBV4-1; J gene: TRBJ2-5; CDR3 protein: CASSQDYRGETQYF
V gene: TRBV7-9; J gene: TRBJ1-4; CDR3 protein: CASSLNTGTNEKLFF
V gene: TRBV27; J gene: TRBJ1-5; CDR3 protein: CASSLIGARDQPQHF
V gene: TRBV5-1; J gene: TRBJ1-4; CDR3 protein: CASSFQNNEKLFF
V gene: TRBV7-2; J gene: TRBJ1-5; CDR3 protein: CASSLKSVDQPQHF
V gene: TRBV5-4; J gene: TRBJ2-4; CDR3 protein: CASSDPGIAKNIQYF
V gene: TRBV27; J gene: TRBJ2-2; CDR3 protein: CASSRQLINTGELFF
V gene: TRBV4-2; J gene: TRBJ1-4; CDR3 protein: CASSQDPAGGNEKLFF
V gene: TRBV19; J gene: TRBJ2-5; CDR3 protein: CASMDRGTKETQYF